This TCR beta chain was identified in a study of cytomegalovirus exposure and HLA in healthy donors. Study in general: Among the 300 to 500 donors who were genotyped, about 84% fell in the genetic ancestry cluster that is associated with self-reported Caucasian donors.

Primers: 60 Vbeta forward and 13 Jbeta reverse. TCRdb keeps only in-frame clones here, not all; method: immunoSEQ multiplex PCR. The sample consists of about 83,000 clones, 70% to 80% of them appearing once. The length of the CDR3 is 16 residues. The germline V gene encodes CDR1 MNHEY and CDR2 SVGAGI. V lost 0 bases, J lost 8 bases, and 14 bases lay in between. This TCR came from a man aged 55 to 70 in good health and CMV-seronegative. The V gene is TRBV6-5, the J gene TRBJ1-6, with D hard to call. The sample comprised PBMCs. CDR3 nucleotides: TGTGCCAGCAGTTACTCTGGTCAGAATGGGCATTCACCCCTCCACTTT. It is translated as CASSYSGQNGHSPLHF.